The source of this T cell receptor (beta chain) is a study of T cell changes during pregnancy in multiple sclerosis. This table comes from immunoSEQ multiplex PCR, and its TCRdb copy is limited to in-frame clones, with some not included. This table has 95,000 to 110,000 clones, 92% appearing once. This CDR3 has 17 residues. Germline V gene lookup returns CDR1 SGDLS and CDR2 YYNGEE. After removal of 3 bases from V and 2 bases from J, the junction contained 11 bases not matched to a gene. The material was peripheral blood, obtained in the third trimester of pregnancy. V gene TRBV9 combines with J gene TRBJ1-2; TRBD1 matches at 9 bases. This clonotype was sampled from a female donor in good health, enrolled as a control in a pregnancy study. Written as DNA, the CDR3 is TGTGCCAGCAGCGCGAGCCCACGACAGGGGGGGAACTATGGCTACACCTTC. This gives the protein CASSASPRQGGNYGYTF.